This TCR beta chain was recorded in a study of blood T cell repertoires in COVID-19. This CDR3 has 13 amino acids. Germline V lookup: CDR1 MNHNY, CDR2 SVGAGI (reference sequence). V was shortened by 8 bases and J by 3 bases, with 14 bases between the two germline ends. TCRdb's copy holds only in-frame clones and misses some; the assay was immunoSEQ multiplex PCR. Altogether about 130,000 clones are present, about four fifths being singletons, with the ten largest covering approximately 17%. The chain links TRBV6-6 to TRBJ2-7, with D perhaps matching TRBD1 (5 bases). The TCR was taken from a man under 40 with COVID-19, enrolled during active disease. Sample: peripheral blood. CDR3 DNA sequence: TGTGCCAGCTCGATGCCAGGGAACTACGAGCAGTACTTC. The encoded protein is CASSMPGNYEQYF.